A selection of T cell receptor beta chains follows, all from one sample in a study of intratumoral heterogeneity in liver cancer. The assay was immunoSEQ multiplex PCR, and TCRdb's table has in-frame clones only and misses some. Here the sample spans several thousand clones, roughly half being singletons. This material consisted of tumor tissue, taken before any cancer treatment. The receptor set was obtained from a man between 65 and 80 years old with hepatocellular carcinoma. CDR3s include the opening cysteine and the closing phenylalanine or tryptophan. A D gene is named only where the DNA matches it firmly. Expanded clones get a size class; other rows say once, few or many, or leave the size out.

v_call	clone_size	j_call	d_call	cdr3_aa	cdr3_nt
TRBV9	few	TRBJ1-1	NA	CASSSAGSRRTEAFF	TGTGCCAGCAGCTCAGCCGGGAGCCGCAGGACTGAAGCTTTCTTT
TRBV12-5	NA	TRBJ1-6	NA	CASGLDPGQFSPLHF	TGTGCTAGTGGTTTGGACCCCGGACAGTTTTCACCCCTCCACTTT
TRBV18	NA	TRBJ2-5	NA	CASSPGETQYF	TGTGCCAGCTCACCAGGAGAGACCCAGTACTTC
TRBV6-1	NA	TRBJ1-6	NA	CASSEGGGVAPLHF	TGTGCCAGCAGTGAAGGTGGGGGCGTAGCGCCCCTCCACTTT
TRBV7-9	NA	TRBJ2-7	NA	CASSLVSWEQYF	TGTGCCAGCAGCTTAGTGTCGTGGGAGCAGTACTTC
TRBV12-3/TRBV12-4	NA	TRBJ2-5	NA	CASSFLGSETQYF	TGTGCCAGCAGTTTTTTGGGGTCCGAGACCCAGTACTTC
TRBV18	NA	TRBJ1-1	NA	CASSPGEGGGAFF	TGTGCCAGCTCACCGGGGGAGGGTGGAGGAGCTTTCTTT
TRBV13	NA	TRBJ1-2	NA	CASSPGAVINYGYTF	TGTGCCAGCTCTCCTGGGGCAGTTATTAACTATGGCTACACCTTC
TRBV7-9	NA	TRBJ2-7	TRBD1	CASSPGGTGGRVDEQYF	TGTGCCAGCAGCCCAGGGGGGACAGGGGGCCGTGTGGACGAGCAGTACTTC
TRBV15	few	TRBJ1-5	NA	CATSRDALSASNQPQHF	TGTGCCACCAGCAGAGATGCTCTCTCGGCTAGCAATCAGCCCCAGCATTTT
TRBV27	NA	TRBJ2-3	NA	CASSLSDLSTDTQYF	TGTGCCAGCAGTTTATCGGACCTTAGCACAGATACGCAGTATTTT
TRBV4-1	NA	TRBJ1-4	NA	CASSQEGGRREKLFF	TGCGCCAGCAGCCAAGAAGGGGGTAGACGAGAAAAACTGTTTTTT
TRBV5-4	NA	TRBJ2-7	TRBD1	CASSLPGQGADEQYF	TGTGCCAGCAGCTTACCGGGACAGGGGGCAGACGAGCAGTACTTC
TRBV19	NA	TRBJ2-7	NA	CASSIGTGSKYF	TGTGCCAGTAGTATAGGGACGGGGAGCAAGTACTTC
TRBV6-5	large	TRBJ2-2	NA	CASNWRQTNTGELFF	TGTGCCAGCAATTGGCGACAGACGAACACCGGGGAGCTGTTTTTT
TRBV27	NA	TRBJ2-3	NA	CASSPFAGGRNTQYF	TGTGCCAGCAGTCCCTTCGCCGGGGGACGGAATACGCAGTATTTT
TRBV10-3	NA	TRBJ2-3	NA	CATKGDFTDTQYF	TGTGCCACAAAGGGGGATTTCACAGATACGCAGTATTTT
TRBV5-5	NA	TRBJ1-1	NA	CASSTKRDTEAFF	TGTGCCAGCAGCACGAAGAGGGACACTGAAGCTTTCTTT
TRBV7-2	NA	TRBJ2-1	NA	CASSLGGGSHNEQFF	TGTGCCAGCAGCTTAGGTGGGGGGTCCCACAATGAGCAGTTCTTC
TRBV5-1	NA	TRBJ2-1	NA	CASSAGTYNEQFF	TGCGCCAGCAGCGCCGGGACCTACAATGAGCAGTTCTTC
TRBV29-1	NA	TRBJ1-1	NA	CSVPWGTEAFF	TGCAGCGTTCCCTGGGGCACTGAAGCTTTCTTT
TRBV2	few	TRBJ1-2	NA	CASPNGREMGYTF	TGTGCCAGTCCGAATGGGCGCGAAATGGGCTACACCTTC
TRBV5-4	NA	TRBJ1-2	TRBD1	CASSLAGTGTGRGYTF	TGTGCCAGCAGCTTGGCCGGGACAGGGACAGGGAGGGGCTACACCTTC
TRBV6-5	NA	TRBJ1-5	NA	CASSLGSNQPQHF	TGTGCCAGCAGCCTGGGGAGCAATCAGCCCCAGCATTTT